This T cell receptor beta chain was recovered during a study of T cells in Graves' hyperthyroidism and ophthalmopathy. Points from the study as a whole: Within blood appeared most thyroid clonotypes that had expanded above 0.001.

Amplification of TCR beta CDR3 regions used RNA as the template. The HTBI primer set was used in a first-round RT-PCR of the TCR CDR3. TCRdb passed the multiplex PCR reads through MiXCR, listing each CDR3 protein once. Of hundreds of thousands of distinct CDR3 sequences listed, approximately 16% were seen once; the top ten hold approximately 19%. The CDR3 is 16 residues long. J gave up 7 bases and V 0 bases, and 8 bases lay outside the gene matches. From germline, CDR1 is MNHEY and CDR2 SVGAGI. This clonotype was seen many times. What it binds is not known. The chain combines TRBV6-5 with TRBJ2-7; 11 bases are a match to TRBD1. The sample comprised blood. This sequence was found in a woman aged 60-70 years with Graves' ophthalmopathy. The CDR3 bases are TGTGCCAGCAGTTACTCGATCGGACAGGGGGCGGGAGAGCAGTACTTC. Translating gives CASSYSIGQGAGEQYF.